These 19 T cell receptor beta chains came from one sample sequenced in a study of blood T cell repertoires in COVID-19. TCRdb's table, derived via immunoSEQ multiplex PCR, lists solely in-frame clones and lacks some. The repertoire holds around 150,000 clones, with more than 70% as singletons. Sequenced input: peripheral blood. These receptors originate from a woman aged 50 to 65 with acute or convalescent COVID-19.

This clone was counted once. The gene calls are TRBV7-9 and TRBJ1-1; no firm D call. The germline V gene has CDR1 SEHNR and CDR2 FQNEAQ (reference sequence). V was trimmed by 5 bases and J by 6 bases, leaving 16 bases between them. The CDR3 has 14 residues. CDR3 bases: TGTGCCAGCAGCGAAGGTTCATGGAGGGCTGAAGCTTTCTTT. It is translated as CASSEGSWRAEAFF.

The chain carries TRBV28 and TRBJ2-7; the match to TRBD2 covers 8 bases. The J segment lost 2 bases and the V segment lost 1 base, leaving 16 bases of the junction unmatched. From germline, CDR1 is MDHEN and CDR2 SYDVKM. The CDR3 has 19 residues. In nucleotides, the CDR3 is TGTGCCAGCAGTTTATACCATGGAGGTTTGGAGCGGGGGACCTACGAGCAGTACTTC. It encodes CASSLYHGGLERGTYEQYF.

This clone has a handful of counts. The chain is built from TRBV11-2 and TRBJ1-2, with a weak D call TRBD1 (6 bases). The CDR3 is 13 amino acids. Germline V gene data show CDR1 as SGHAT and CDR2 as FQNNGV. Deletions cut 5 bases from V and 5 bases from J, with 12 bases between. The DNA for the CDR3 is TGTGCCAGCAGCGAACAGGGCGGGTATGGCTACACCTTC. Translated: CASSEQGGYGYTF.

The chain has TRBV18 and TRBJ1-2; TRBD1 matches at 7 bases. The V and J ends lost 5 bases and 6 bases, in that order; junction bases with no gene match: 12. The CDR3 is 15 residues long. Germline V gene data show CDR1 as KGHSH and CDR2 as LQKENI. CDR3: CASSINRGGRDGYTF. CDR3 sequence (DNA): TGTGCCAGCTCAATCAACAGGGGTGGAAGGGATGGCTACACCTTC.

The chain carries TRBV9 and TRBJ2-6; TRBD2 is a possible D gene (5 bases). Germline V gene sequence: CDR1 SGDLS, CDR2 YYNGEE. This CDR3 region has 14 residues. Trimming removed 5 bases at V and 13 bases at J, with 19 bases between. In nucleotides, the CDR3 is TGTGCCAGCAGACGGGGAACACCCCCCGAGGTCCTGACTTTC. The encoded protein is CASRRGTPPEVLTF.

This chain joins TRBV6-5 and TRBJ1-1; D remains unclear. The CDR3 totals 13 residues. In germline, CDR1 is MNHEY, CDR2 SVGAGI. The V end was cut by 6 bases, the J end by 2 bases, with 10 bases between. The CDR3 spells CASRNQVNTEAFF. As DNA, the CDR3 is TGTGCCAGCAGGAACCAGGTTAACACTGAAGCTTTCTTT.

The gene calls are TRBV9 and TRBJ2-2; possibly TRBD2 for D (7 bases). The CDR3 contains 16 residues. Germline V gene sequence: CDR1 SGDLS, CDR2 YYNGEE. V lost 4 bases to trimming and J lost 6 bases, with 19 bases between them. CDR3 in DNA: TGTGCCAGCAGCCCCCTCGGGGGGCAGTACTCCGGGGAGCTGTTTTTT. Amino acids: CASSPLGGQYSGELFF.

V usage is TRBV12-3 or TRBV12-4 and J usage is TRBJ2-7, with D perhaps matching TRBD1 (5 bases). CDR3 length: 13 residues. Trimming left V 4 bases short and J 5 bases short, with 12 bases between. CDR3 loop: CASSSDKVNEQYF. CDR3 DNA sequence: TGTGCCAGCAGTTCGGACAAGGTCAACGAGCAGTACTTC.

CDR3 loop: CASTMGTGWSNEQFF. CDR3 nucleotide sequence: TGTGCCAGCACCATGGGGACAGGTTGGTCCAATGAGCAGTTCTTC. The chain combines TRBV11-2 with TRBJ2-1, with 8 bases identical to TRBD1. Germline loops: CDR1 SGHAT, CDR2 FQNNGV. Trimming at V came to 7 bases and at J to 6 bases, leaving 11 bases not matched to a gene. The CDR3 is made up of 15 amino acids.

This chain joins TRBV20-1 and TRBJ1-2, with no clear D. CDR3 length: 12 amino acids. Germline assignment: CDR1 DFQATT and CDR2 SNEGSKA (reference sequence). V lost 3 bases and J 9 bases, leaving 14 bases between the germline ends. In DNA, the CDR3 is TGCAGTGCTAGTCCCAAACCGGGAAGCTACACCTTC. Encoded protein: CSASPKPGSYTF.

The V and J genes are TRBV3-1 (or the pseudogene TRBV3-2) and TRBJ2-1; TRBD1 might be the D (6 bases). The V gene's germline CDR1 is LGHDT and CDR2 YNNKEL (reference sequence). The CDR3 runs 16 residues. The V gene lost 5 bases and the J gene lost 3 bases, with 17 bases spanning the gap. CDR3 sequence: CASSFIGQSVYNEQFF. CDR3 nucleotide sequence: TGTGCCAGCAGCTTCATCGGACAGTCTGTCTACAATGAGCAGTTCTTC.

The rearrangement uses TRBV6-5 and TRBJ2-3; a possible D gene is TRBD1 (5 bases). Germline V CDR1 and CDR2: MNHEY, SVGAGI. The CDR3 sequence is 12 residues long. The V gene lost 6 bases and the J gene lost 7 bases, with 11 bases spanning the gap. CDR3 residues: CASRTTGNTQYF. For the CDR3, the DNA is TGTGCCAGCAGAACTACAGGAAATACGCAGTATTTT.

This rearrangement joins TRBV6-2 or TRBV6-3 to TRBJ1-5; D gene uncertain. CDR3 size: 14 residues. Germline loops: CDR1 MNHEY, CDR2 SVGEGT. Deletions cut 2 bases from V and 3 bases from J, with 8 bases between. CDR3 loop: CASSYPVINQPQHF. CDR3 DNA: TGTGCCAGCAGTTACCCTGTAATCAATCAGCCCCAGCATTTT.

V is TRBV2 and J is TRBJ1-3; D gene unclear. The length of the CDR3 is 18 residues. Looked up from germline, CDR1 is SNHLY and CDR2 is FYNNEI. Trimming removed 1 base at V and 0 bases at J, with 16 bases between. The CDR3 protein is CASSEVGSPFSSGNTIYF. CDR3 DNA: TGTGCCAGCAGTGAAGTCGGTTCACCATTCTCCTCTGGAAACACCATATATTTT.

There are a few counts of this clone. The rearrangement links TRBV30 to TRBJ2-7; D remains unclear. Trimming shortened V by 2 bases and J by 5 bases, and 7 bases separated the two germline ends. Looked up from germline, CDR1 is GTSNPN and CDR2 is SVGIG (reference sequence). This CDR3 spans 11 amino acids. CDR3 DNA sequence: TGTGCCTGGAGTTTTATCCACGAGCAGTACTTC. It yields the protein CAWSFIHEQYF.

J is TRBJ1-2 and V is TRBV6-4; D remains ambiguous. The V gene's germline CDR1 is MRHNA and CDR2 SNTAGT. V dropped 2 bases and J dropped 4 bases, with 11 bases sitting between them. The length of the CDR3 is 14 residues. The CDR3, as DNA: TGTGCCAGCAGTGACGTGGCGCGGGGCTATGGCTACACCTTC. It specifies CASSDVARGYGYTF.

The chain employs TRBV7-7 and TRBJ1-2; 7 bases match TRBD1. The junction had 4 bases not matched to a gene; V was cut back by 2 bases and J by 7 bases. This CDR3 has 13 residues. From germline, CDR1 is SSHAT and CDR2 FNYEAQ (reference sequence). The CDR3 spells CASSLLGGGGYTF. The CDR3 DNA sequence: TGTGCCAGCAGCTTATTAGGGGGCGGTGGCTACACCTTC.

This clone showed up just a few times. The V and J genes are TRBV19 and TRBJ1-6, with a possible D match to TRBD1 (5 bases). This CDR3 has 12 residues. The V gene lost 5 bases and the J gene lost 8 bases, with 7 bases spanning the gap. The V gene's germline CDR1 is LNHDA and CDR2 SQIVND (reference sequence). The CDR3 region has the DNA TGTGCCAGTAGTGAAGGGGATTCACCCCTCCACTTT. It translates to CASSEGDSPLHF. Complete variable domain (other parts from reference TRBV19 and TRBJ1-6): DGGITQSPKYLFRKEGQNVTLSCEQNLNHDAMYWYRQDPGQGLRLIYYSQIVNDFQKGDIAEGYSVSREKKESFPLTVTSAQKNPTAFYLCASSEGDSPLHFGNGTRLTVT.

This chain links TRBV5-6 with TRBJ2-3; tentative D call: TRBD1 (5 bases). Germline assignment: CDR1 SGHDT and CDR2 YYEEEE. The V and J ends lost 0 bases and 5 bases respectively, with 10 bases between them. This CDR3 is built from 14 residues. In DNA form, the CDR3 reads TGTGCCAGCAGCTTGGTTCAGGGCGTAGATACGCAGTATTTT. This codes for CASSLVQGVDTQYF.